This TCR beta chain appears in the sequencing data of a study of cytomegalovirus exposure and HLA in healthy donors. Study overall: A later analysis reported the same platform for the roughly 120 validation repertoires and the 666 first-cohort repertoires. Broader study findings: Most TCR sequences showed up rarely, but some public TCRs showed up in many donors. Clusters of TCRs from the first cohort tended to co-occur in the 120 validation repertoires (as a later analysis found).

Regarding this clone: Its antigen is undetermined.

Produced via immunoSEQ multiplex PCR; TCRdb's table is partial and in-frame only. Of under 400,000 clones detected, 70% to 90% appear once; the ten largest clones hold roughly 0.82%. This TCR was sampled from a woman aged 18-29 years in good health and CMV-seronegative. Specimen: PBMCs.

The CDR3 region is CASSPGTGHEQYF. CDR3 DNA sequence: TGTGCCAGCAGCCCAGGGACAGGTCACGAGCAGTACTTC. The chain recombines TRBV7-8 with TRBJ2-7; 8 positions match TRBD1. The germline V gene encodes CDR1 SGHVS and CDR2 FQNEAQ. The CDR3 covers 13 residues. V shed 5 bases, J shed 5 bases, and the junction held 5 bases outside the gene matches.